The TCR beta chain described here comes from a study of blood T cell repertoires in COVID-19. Looking at the study overall: The samples span acute and convalescent COVID-19 from the United States, Italy and Spain. T cells, B-cell-depleted T cells, or PBMCs provided the cDNA or gDNA that served as material.

Authors' processing steps: Estimates of nucleated cell counts were drawn from the amplification of reference gene primers. The method was immunoSEQ multiplex PCR; TCRdb's version includes in-frame clones alone and lacks a portion of them. The D gene and trimming were derived from the DNA, and the V and J assignments and clone size from that table. Among about 45,000 clones listed, 87% were seen once. V shed 5 bases, J shed 4 bases, and the junction held 5 bases outside the gene matches. The CDR3 has 16 residues. Germline lookup yields CDR1 MNHEY and CDR2 SMNVEV (reference sequence). The TCR originated in a human donor in a cohort sampled during active COVID-19. Sequenced sample: peripheral blood. The rearrangement links TRBV27 to TRBJ2-7; 16 bases fit TRBD2. The CDR3 DNA reads TGTGCCAGCAGTACCGGGACTAGCGGGAGGGGATACGAGCAGTACTTC. As protein: CASSTGTSGRGYEQYF.